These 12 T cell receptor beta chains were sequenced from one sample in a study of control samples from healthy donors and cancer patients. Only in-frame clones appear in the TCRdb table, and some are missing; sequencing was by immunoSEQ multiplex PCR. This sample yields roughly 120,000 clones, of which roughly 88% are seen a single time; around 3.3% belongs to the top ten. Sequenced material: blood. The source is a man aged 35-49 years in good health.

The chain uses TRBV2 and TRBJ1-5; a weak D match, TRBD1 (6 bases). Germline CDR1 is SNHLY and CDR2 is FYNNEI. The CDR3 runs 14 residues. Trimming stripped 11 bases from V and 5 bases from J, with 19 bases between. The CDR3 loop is CASSKGESYQPQHF. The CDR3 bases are TGTGCCTCCTCGAAGGGGGAATCTTATCAGCCCCAGCATTTT.

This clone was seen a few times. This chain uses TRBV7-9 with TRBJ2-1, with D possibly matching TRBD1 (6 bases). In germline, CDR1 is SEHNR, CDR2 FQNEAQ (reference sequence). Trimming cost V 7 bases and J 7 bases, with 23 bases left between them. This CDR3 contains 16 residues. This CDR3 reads CASTSTSSGTKNEQFF. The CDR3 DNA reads TGTGCCAGCACCAGTACAAGTTCCGGGACAAAAAATGAGCAGTTCTTC.

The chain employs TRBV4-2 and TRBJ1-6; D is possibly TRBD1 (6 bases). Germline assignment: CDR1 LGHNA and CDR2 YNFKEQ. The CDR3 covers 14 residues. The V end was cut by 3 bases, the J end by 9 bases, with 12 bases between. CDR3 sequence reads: CASSHTGLASPLHF. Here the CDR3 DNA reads TGTGCCAGCAGCCACACAGGGTTGGCTTCACCCCTCCACTTT.

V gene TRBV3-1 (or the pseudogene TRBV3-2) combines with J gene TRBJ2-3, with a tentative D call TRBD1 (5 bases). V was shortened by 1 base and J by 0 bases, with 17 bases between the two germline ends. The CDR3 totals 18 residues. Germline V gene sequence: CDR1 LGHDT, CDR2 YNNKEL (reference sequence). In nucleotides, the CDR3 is TGTGCCAGCAGCCAAGTCCTCCGCGACAGTCCTAGCACAGATACGCAGTATTTT. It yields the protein CASSQVLRDSPSTDTQYF.

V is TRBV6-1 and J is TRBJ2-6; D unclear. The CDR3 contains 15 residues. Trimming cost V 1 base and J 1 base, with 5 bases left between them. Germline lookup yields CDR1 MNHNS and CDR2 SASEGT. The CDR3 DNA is TGTGCCAGCAGTGAAGAGGGATCTGGGGCCAACGTCCTGACTTTC. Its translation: CASSEEGSGANVLTF.

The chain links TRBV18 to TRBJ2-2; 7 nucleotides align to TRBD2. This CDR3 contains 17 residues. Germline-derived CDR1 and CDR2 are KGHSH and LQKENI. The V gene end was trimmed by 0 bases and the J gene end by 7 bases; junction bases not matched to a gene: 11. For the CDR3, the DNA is TGTGCCAGCTCACCACCGGGTAGCGGGTTCGTCGACGGGGAGCTGTTTTTT. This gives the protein CASSPPGSGFVDGELFF.

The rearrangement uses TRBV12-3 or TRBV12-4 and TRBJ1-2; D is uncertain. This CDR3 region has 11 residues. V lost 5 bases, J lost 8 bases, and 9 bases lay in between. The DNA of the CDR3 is TGTGCCAGCAGTGGGCGGGAGGGCTACACCTTC. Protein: CASSGREGYTF.

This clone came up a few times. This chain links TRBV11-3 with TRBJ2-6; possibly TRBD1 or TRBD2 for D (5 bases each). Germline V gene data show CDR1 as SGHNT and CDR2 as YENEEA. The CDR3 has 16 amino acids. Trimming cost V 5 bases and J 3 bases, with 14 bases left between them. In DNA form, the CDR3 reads TGTGCCAGCAGCCGGGGCAGTTTAGGTGGGGCCAACGTCCTGACTTTC. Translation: CASSRGSLGGANVLTF.

This chain's CDR3 is CASRNWVRETDTQYF. CDR3 in DNA: TGCGCCAGCAGAAATTGGGTCAGGGAGACAGATACGCAGTATTTT. The chain links TRBV10-2 to TRBJ2-3, with D perhaps TRBD1 or TRBD2 (5 bases each). With 6 bases removed from V and 3 bases from J, the gap between germline ends came to 16 bases. Germline V gene data show CDR1 as WSHSY and CDR2 as SAAADI. The CDR3 is made up of 15 amino acids.

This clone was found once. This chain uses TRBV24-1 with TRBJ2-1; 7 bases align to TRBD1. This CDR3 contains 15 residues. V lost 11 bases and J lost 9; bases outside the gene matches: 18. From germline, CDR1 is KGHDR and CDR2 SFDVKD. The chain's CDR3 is CASNRDRKIRGEQFF. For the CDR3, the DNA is TGTGCCAGCAACCGGGACAGAAAAATTCGGGGTGAGCAGTTCTTC.

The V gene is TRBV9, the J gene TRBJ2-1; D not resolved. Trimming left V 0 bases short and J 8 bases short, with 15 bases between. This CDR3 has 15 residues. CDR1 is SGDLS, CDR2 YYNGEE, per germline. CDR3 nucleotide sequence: TGTGCCAGCAGCGTAGCACCGGGTAGGGCACATGAGCAGTTCTTC. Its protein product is CASSVAPGRAHEQFF.

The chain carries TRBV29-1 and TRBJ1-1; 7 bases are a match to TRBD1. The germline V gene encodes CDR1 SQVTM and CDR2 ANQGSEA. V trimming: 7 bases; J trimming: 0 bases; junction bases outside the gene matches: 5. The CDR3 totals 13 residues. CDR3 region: CSAAGQMNTEAFF. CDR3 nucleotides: TGCAGCGCAGCGGGACAGATGAACACTGAAGCTTTCTTT.